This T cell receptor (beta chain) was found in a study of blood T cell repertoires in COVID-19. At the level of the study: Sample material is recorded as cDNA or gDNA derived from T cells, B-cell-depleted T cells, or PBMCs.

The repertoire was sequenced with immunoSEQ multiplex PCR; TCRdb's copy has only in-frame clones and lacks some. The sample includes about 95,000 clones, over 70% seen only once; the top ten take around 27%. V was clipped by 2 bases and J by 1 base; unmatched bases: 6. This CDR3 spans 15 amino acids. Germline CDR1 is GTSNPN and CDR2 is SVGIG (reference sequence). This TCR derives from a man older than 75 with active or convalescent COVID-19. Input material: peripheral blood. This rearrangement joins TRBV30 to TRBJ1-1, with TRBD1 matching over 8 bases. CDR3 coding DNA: TGTGCCTGGAGTTTGAAAGGACAGGGGAACACTGAAGCTTTCTTT. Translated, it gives CAWSLKGQGNTEAFF.